This T cell receptor beta chain appears in the sequencing data of a study of CD4 T cells in relation to SARS-CoV-2 and coronaviruses. Background on the study: Negative control cultures got HIV-1 Nef peptides or no peptide. Points from the study as a whole: SARS-CoV-2-driven expansion was significantly weaker in crossreactive than monoreactive clones. This crossreactivity analysis covered spike protein alone, no other viral proteins.

TCRdb's copy holds only in-frame clones and misses some; the assay was immunoSEQ multiplex PCR. The sample has 21,000 or so clones; around 76% are singletons. Turning to this clone: Its antigen is still unknown.

The unexposed donors gave CD4+ T cells in about 2011-2018, prior to COVID-19. The cells were cultured for 9 to 11 days before CD4+ T cells were isolated. Cultures held a few million PBMCs per well with around 9.8 IU/ml IL-2. The CDR3 contains 12 residues. Per germline, CDR1 LGHDT and CDR2 YNNKEL (reference sequence). V shed 5 bases and J shed 6 bases, with 7 bases lying between them. The clonotype was recovered from a human donor in good health. Source material: CD4+ T cells from PBMCs, cultured in vitro. This chain connects TRBV3-1 (or the pseudogene TRBV3-2) to TRBJ2-2; D not certain. CDR3 sequence (DNA): TGTGCCAGCAGCGACTTCCCCGGGGAGCTGTTTTTT. Translation: CASSDFPGELFF.